This entry lists 30 T cell receptor beta chains sequenced from one sample in a study of blood T cells in healthy people across ages. A sample-barcoded 5' primer and a J-beta primer mix were used in a second PCR of roughly 7 to 11 cycles. TCRdb passed the 5' RACE reads through MiXCR, listing each CDR3 protein once. The sample has about 780,000 distinct CDR3 sequences; 60% to 80% are singletons. Input material: blood. Source of these receptors: a man aged 25 to 40 in good health.

The chain uses TRBV7-2 and TRBJ1-4, with TRBD1 as a possible D gene (6 bases). The germline gives CDR1 SGHTA, CDR2 FQGNSA. V was trimmed by 5 bases and J by 5 bases, leaving 15 bases between them. The CDR3 runs 15 residues. The CDR3 region has the DNA TGTGCCAGCAGCCAGAGTCCGGGACACAATGAAAAACTGTTTTTT. It translates to CASSQSPGHNEKLFF.

The chain combines TRBV6-1 with TRBJ2-7, with 8 bases identical to TRBD2. The J call could be wrong; TRBJ2-5 is a better fit for the DNA end. Germline V gives CDR1 MNHNS, CDR2 SASEGT. The length of the CDR3 is 15 residues. The CDR3 reads CASSHTSGLQETQYF. CDR3 in DNA: TGTGCCAGCAGTCATACTAGCGGCCTTCAAGAGACCCAGTACTTC.

This clonotype occurred a few times. This chain uses TRBV24-1 with TRBJ2-1; the D is unclear. CDR1 is KGHDR and CDR2 is SFDVKD in the germline V gene. The CDR3 is 12 amino acids. V was trimmed by 3 bases and J by 5 bases, leaving 4 bases between them. CDR3 loop: CATSDPDNEQFF. CDR3 coding DNA: TGTGCCACCAGTGATCCTGACAATGAGCAGTTCTTC.

The V and J genes are TRBV12-3 or TRBV12-4 and TRBJ1-1; maybe TRBD1 (6 bases). CDR3 length equals 15 residues. V lost 6 bases to trimming and J lost 2 bases, with 16 bases between them. The CDR3 sequence: CASRYPRTENTEAFF. CDR3 in DNA: TGTGCCAGCAGGTACCCCCGGACAGAAAACACTGAAGCTTTCTTT.

The gene calls are TRBV7-9 and TRBJ2-1; D uncertain. This CDR3 has 14 amino acids. The V gene's germline CDR1 is SEHNR and CDR2 FQNEAQ (reference sequence). Trimming took off 5 bases at V and 5 bases at J, with 13 bases between the two ends. The CDR3 protein is CASSNPGRDNEQFF. The DNA of the CDR3 is TGTGCCAGCAGCAACCCCGGACGGGACAATGAGCAGTTCTTC.

The genes are TRBV21-1 and TRBJ2-4; the listed D gene, TRBD1, was not tested against the DNA. TRBV21-1 is a pseudogene. CDR3 size: 14 residues. The CDR3 reads CASTRTGIRNIQYF. Here the CDR3 DNA reads TGTGCCAGCACCCGGACAGGGATAAGAAACATTCAGTACTTC.

V is TRBV5-1 and J is TRBJ2-5; tentative D call: TRBD1 (6 bases). The end of the DNA fits TRBJ2-7 better, so the J call may be wrong. Germline V lookup: CDR1 SGHRS, CDR2 YFSETQ. The CDR3 runs to 14 residues. The CDR3 DNA reads as TGCGCCAGCACAACCCGGGACACAACCTACGAGCAGTACTTC. This gives the protein CASTTRDTTYEQYF.

V usage is TRBV6-5 and J usage is TRBJ1-1; D gene unclear. Trimming stripped 5 bases from V and 8 bases from J, with 9 bases between. Germline assignment: CDR1 MNHEY and CDR2 SVGAGI. The CDR3 contains 11 residues. CDR3 nucleotide sequence: TGTGCCAGCAGTGGTCCGGGGGAAGCTTTCTTT. Its protein is CASSGPGEAFF.

This clonotype appeared a few times. This chain links TRBV28 with TRBJ2-7; D not certain. Germline V gene sequence: CDR1 MDHEN, CDR2 SYDVKM. The length of the CDR3 is 12 residues. Deletions cut 3 bases from V and 6 bases from J, with 9 bases between. Here the CDR3 DNA reads TGTGCCAGCAGTTTGCGTGTGTCCGAGCAGTACTTC. Its translation: CASSLRVSEQYF. The complete variable domain, with remaining parts taken from reference TRBV28 and TRBJ2-7, reads DVKVTQSSRYLVKRTGEKVFLECVQDMDHENMFWYRQDPGLGLRLIYFSYDVKMKEKGDIPEGYSVSREKKERFSLILESASTNQTSMYLCASSLRVSEQYFGPGTRLTVT.

This clonotype was counted between two and nine times. The chain recombines TRBV27 with TRBJ1-2, with 7 nucleotides matching TRBD1. Germline CDR1 and CDR2: MNHEY and SMNVEV (reference sequence). Germline trimming cut 6 bases from V and 6 bases from J; bases unmatched to any gene: 7. The CDR3 runs 13 residues. In DNA form, the CDR3 reads TGTGCCAGCAGGATACTGACAGGGAATGGCTACACCTTC. Protein: CASRILTGNGYTF.

The chain recombines TRBV27 with TRBJ2-4; D not resolved. The better agreement between TRBJ2-5 and the DNA end casts doubt on the J call. Germline V CDR1 and CDR2: MNHEY, SMNVEV (reference sequence). The CDR3 runs to 15 residues. The CDR3 nucleotides are TGTGCCAGCAGTTTCTCGGCAGTTTATGGGGAGACCCAGTACTTC. Protein sequence: CASSFSAVYGETQYF.

The V gene is TRBV24-1, the J gene TRBJ2-3; D unclear. The length of the CDR3 is 15 residues. V was shortened by 3 bases and J by 1 base, with 10 bases between the two germline ends. Germline-derived CDR1 and CDR2 are KGHDR and SFDVKD. The CDR3 DNA follows: TGTGCCACCAGTGATATCGGGTCGGGCACAGATACGCAGTATTTT. Translation: CATSDIGSGTDTQYF.

The chain combines TRBV29-1 with TRBJ1-5, with TRBD1 matching 8 bases. Matching the DNA end better, TRBJ2-3 makes the J call doubtful. This CDR3 has 13 residues. Germline CDR1 and CDR2: SQVTM and ANQGSEA. The CDR3 protein is CSVTVTGDQPQYF. The CDR3 nucleotides are TGCAGCGTTACTGTGACAGGGGACCAGCCCCAGTATTTT.

The genes are TRBV20-1 and TRBJ1-1, with TRBD1 as a possible D gene (6 bases). The CDR3 extends over 14 amino acids. Germline loops: CDR1 DFQATT, CDR2 SNEGSKA (reference sequence). V was pared by 4 bases and J by 5 bases, with 17 bases between. CDR3: CSAMTDGGRTEAFF. The DNA of the CDR3 is TGCAGTGCTATGACGGACGGGGGGCGGACTGAAGCTTTCTTT.

This rearrangement joins TRBV2 to TRBJ1-2; 9 positions agree with TRBD1. V gave up 7 bases and J gave up 6 bases; unmatched junction bases: 9. Germline V gene data show CDR1 as SNHLY and CDR2 as FYNNEI. CDR3 length: 14 amino acids. The CDR3 nucleotides read TGTGCCAGCATAGCCGGGACAGGGAGGGATGGCTACACCTTC. Translated, it gives CASIAGTGRDGYTF. The full variable domain, with the rest looked up from reference TRBV2 and TRBJ1-2, is EPEVTQTPSHQVTQMGQEVILRCVPISNHLYFYWYRQILGQKVEFLVSFYNNEISEKSEIFDDQFSVERPDGSNFTLKIRSTKLEDSAMYFCASIAGTGRDGYTFGSGTRLTVV.

V and J are TRBV12-3 or TRBV12-4 and TRBJ2-5; D unresolved. V lost 4 bases and J 3 bases, leaving 9 bases between the germline ends. The CDR3 length is 13 residues. CDR3 sequence: CASSSLMEETQYF. The CDR3 DNA sequence: TGTGCCAGCAGTTCCCTCATGGAAGAGACCCAGTACTTC.

The chain's CDR3 is CASGDGLAGNTGELFF. CDR3 bases: TGCGCCAGCGGCGACGGACTAGCGGGAAACACCGGGGAGCTGTTTTTT. V usage is TRBV4-3 and J usage is TRBJ2-2; 12 nucleotides match TRBD2. There are 16 residues in the CDR3. Losses at the gene ends were 8 bases for V and 2 bases for J; bases not matched to a gene: 6. Germline-derived CDR1 and CDR2 are LGHNA and YSLEER.

The chain is built from TRBV27 and TRBJ1-2; no definite D call. The CDR3 sequence is 15 residues long. The germline V and J ends were trimmed by 6 bases and 3 bases, with 17 bases remaining between them. Germline-derived CDR1 and CDR2 are MNHEY and SMNVEV (reference sequence). For the CDR3, the DNA is TGTGCCAGCAGCCTTGATCCCCCGGAGTACTATGGCTACACCTTC. It codes for CASSLDPPEYYGYTF.

The chain uses TRBV9 and TRBJ2-1; 8 positions match TRBD1. Losses at the gene ends were 2 bases for V and 6 bases for J; bases not matched to a gene: 7. The CDR3 runs to 15 residues. Germline values: CDR1 SGDLS, CDR2 YYNGEE. CDR3 sequence: CASSVAGGGGNEQFF. CDR3 in DNA: TGTGCCAGCAGCGTGGCAGGGGGCGGAGGCAATGAGCAGTTCTTC.

The chain joins TRBV7-9 to TRBJ1-6; 9 bases map to TRBD1. Germline loops: CDR1 SEHNR, CDR2 FQNEAQ (reference sequence). The CDR3 is made up of 15 amino acids. J lost 13 bases, V lost 6 bases, and 13 bases had no gene match. The CDR3 here is CASRPPGQGYAPLHF. The CDR3 nucleotides read TGTGCCAGCAGGCCTCCGGGACAGGGCTATGCGCCCCTCCACTTT.

Concerning this clonotype itself: Mismatch with germline at one junction end may stem from a read error. The chain carries TRBV15 and TRBJ2-5; 7 bases are a match to TRBD1. The CDR3 consists of 15 residues. Germline lookup yields CDR1 LNHNV and CDR2 YYDKDF (reference sequence). The CDR3 loop is CATSRDPTGEEIQYF. The CDR3 DNA is TGTGCCACCAGCAGAGATCCCACAGGGGAAGAGATCCAGTACTTC.

The rearrangement uses TRBV18 and TRBJ1-2, with TRBD1 identical over 8 bases. V was pared by 0 bases and J by 6 bases, with 6 bases of the junction left unmatched. Germline V CDR1 and CDR2: KGHSH, LQKENI. This CDR3 is 15 amino acids long. For the CDR3, the DNA is TGTGCCAGCTCACCACCAGGGACAGGTGTAAATGGCTACACCTTC. As protein: CASSPPGTGVNGYTF.

The chain uses TRBV20-1 and TRBJ2-4, with D possibly matching TRBD2 (7 bases). V dropped 3 bases and J dropped 8 bases, with 17 bases sitting between them. CDR1 is DFQATT, CDR2 SNEGSKA, per germline (reference sequence). This CDR3 comprises 14 residues. The CDR3 protein is CSARWGGAKDIQYF. The CDR3 DNA sequence: TGCAGTGCTAGGTGGGGGGGGGCCAAGGACATTCAGTACTTC.

This clonotype was recorded a few times. The DNA for the CDR3 is TGTGCCAGCACCACATCGGAAGGGACTCAGCCCCAGCATTTT. This translates into CASTTSEGTQPQHF. V and J are TRBV7-2 and TRBJ1-5; D possibly corresponds to TRBD1 (5 bases). The CDR3 runs to 14 residues. V was trimmed by 7 bases and J by 6 bases, leaving 16 bases between them. CDR1 is SGHTA, CDR2 FQGNSA, per germline.

This clonotype was recorded once. This chain joins TRBV12-3 or TRBV12-4 and TRBJ1-1; weak D call: TRBD1 (6 bases). Trimming pared 6 bases from V and 8 bases from J, leaving 16 bases between. The CDR3 length is 13 residues. This chain's CDR3 is CASRRGTPLEAFF. In DNA, the CDR3 is TGTGCCAGCAGGAGGGGGACGCCCTTGGAAGCTTTCTTT.

The V gene is TRBV11-2, the J gene TRBJ2-5, with D possibly being TRBD1 (6 bases). Looked up from germline, CDR1 is SGHAT and CDR2 is FQNNGV. V was pared by 6 bases and J by 3 bases, with 11 bases between. This CDR3 has 13 residues. CDR3 amino acids: CASSRDTEETQYF. As DNA, the CDR3 is TGTGCCAGCAGTAGGGACACCGAAGAGACCCAGTACTTC. The variable domain in full, with the rest retrieved from reference TRBV11-2 and TRBJ2-5, is EAGVAQSPRYKIIEKRQSVAFWCNPISGHATLYWYQQILGQGPKLLIQFQNNGVVDDSQLPKDRFSAERLKGVDSTLKIQPAKLEDSAVYLCASSRDTEETQYFGPGTRLLVL.

The V call is TRBV5-1, the J call TRBJ1-1; 8 positions match TRBD1. This CDR3 contains 14 residues. The V gene end was trimmed by 4 bases and the J gene end by 8 bases; junction bases not matched to a gene: 10. The V gene's germline CDR1 is SGHRS and CDR2 YFSETQ. CDR3 bases: TGCGCCAGCAGCGTGGCCCAGGGGGCGAGAGAAGCTTTCTTT. Translated, it gives CASSVAQGAREAFF.

This clonotype was recorded a few times. V and J are TRBV20-1 and TRBJ2-7; tentatively, D is TRBD1 or TRBD2 (5 bases each). The CDR3 spans 12 residues. CDR1 and CDR2 from the germline V gene are DFQATT and SNEGSKA (reference sequence). V lost 7 bases to trimming and J lost 5 bases, with 15 bases between them. CDR3 protein: CSVAGASDEQYF. CDR3 bases: TGCAGTGTCGCCGGGGCCTCTGACGAGCAGTACTTC.

The rearrangement uses TRBV10-3 and TRBJ2-4; D ambiguous. The J call may be mistaken, given a closer DNA end match to TRBJ2-5. Germline V gene lookup returns CDR1 ENHRY and CDR2 SYGVKD. This CDR3 spans 15 amino acids. The CDR3 coding sequence is TGTGCCATCAGTGAGTCGATTTCAATTGGGGAGACCCAGTACTTC. As protein: CAISESISIGETQYF.

To note about this clonotype: A much larger clone differs from this one at a single base, so this may be a read error. V is TRBV7-2 and J is TRBJ1-2, with D unclear. The ends were cut back, 5 bases at V and 8 bases at J, with 18 bases in the middle. Germline V gene lookup returns CDR1 SGHTA and CDR2 FQGNSA. The CDR3 is 14 residues long. CDR3 DNA: TGTGCCAGCAGCAACCCAATACCACACGGCGGCTACACCTTC. Protein: CASSNPIPHGGYTF.